The present TCR beta chain was sequenced within a study of T cell responses to AZD1222 COVID-19 vaccine. Findings of the study overall: Elevations in Spike-specific TCR breadth and depth followed administration of two AZD1222 doses. Donors skewed white British and female; clonal diversity was possibly underestimated. Nearly half of the spike-specific TCRs reportedly recognize variant regions that carry no mutations.

Clones were read by immunoSEQ multiplex PCR, and TCRdb kept only the in-frame ones, dropping some. The sample holds 200,000 or so clones, approximately 87% seen once. The CDR3 runs 13 residues. J was trimmed by 4 bases and V by 6 bases; bases with no gene match: 3. Points on this clone: Antigen specificity is unknown. Other DNA sequences in the sample encode the same CDR3.

This clonotype originated in an adult in good health. The sample here was peripheral blood, taken on day 0 of MenACWY control vaccination. The chain joins TRBV12-3 or TRBV12-4 to TRBJ1-5; 7 nucleotides line up with TRBD1. This chain's CDR3 is CASRGTVNQPQHF. The CDR3 nucleotides are TGTGCCAGCAGAGGGACAGTAAATCAGCCCCAGCATTTT.